This entry features one TCR beta chain sequence. As yet, its antigen is unknown. CDR3 length equals 16 residues. V was clipped by 4 bases and J by 7 bases, with 20 bases between them. The germline V gene has CDR1 SGHDN and CDR2 FVKESK. Nominally healthy donors were sampled, though unrecorded immune exposures were likely. Amplification used 60 Vbeta primers and 13 Jbeta primers. TCRdb's copy holds only in-frame clones and misses some; the assay was immunoSEQ multiplex PCR. The sample carries 150,000 to 200,000 clones, 60% to 80% recorded once. This entry comes from a study of cytomegalovirus exposure and HLA in healthy donors. Study-level results: CMV serostatus was the sole immune exposure data available. TCR beta chains numbering 164 were designated cytomegalovirus-associated.

This chain uses TRBV14 with TRBJ2-1; D is undetermined. The TCR was taken from a man aged 35 to 55 in good health and CMV-seronegative. The sequenced sample consisted of PBMCs. This chain's CDR3 is CASSPTTSSRWNEQFF. The DNA of the CDR3 is TGTGCCAGCAGCCCCACGACTTCTTCTAGGTGGAATGAGCAGTTCTTC.